The text below deals with one T cell receptor beta chain. The source of the sample is a study of OX40 agonist ivuxolimab in advanced cancers. Study context: Ivuxolimab, an antibody that agonizes OX40 (CD134), was administered to the patients. In this trial design, patients received ivuxolimab intravenously at 0.01 to 10 mg/kg every 2 weeks. The study enrolled dose-escalation patients with hepatocellular carcinoma, melanoma, renal cell or head and neck cancer.

Assay used: immunoSEQ multiplex PCR; TCRdb lists only in-frame clones, some missing. The sample lists 31,000 or so clones; 70% to 85% were seen once. CDR3 size: 11 residues. V dropped 2 bases and J dropped 5 bases, with 4 bases sitting between them. Germline V CDR1 and CDR2: MNHEY, SMNVEV (reference sequence). This specimen was CD4+ or CD8+ T cells sorted from blood, taken in a trial of the OX40 agonist ivuxolimab. The V call is TRBV27, the J call TRBJ2-7; the D is unclear. The receptor was derived from an adult with an advanced solid tumor such as melanoma, head and neck, liver or kidney cancer. The CDR3 region has the DNA TGTGCCAGCAGTTTAAACCACGAGCAGTACTTC. This gives the protein CASSLNHEQYF.